A selection of T cell receptor beta chains follows, all from one sample in a study of blood T cell repertoires in COVID-19. Only in-frame clones appear in the TCRdb table, and some are missing; sequencing was by immunoSEQ multiplex PCR. The sample has over 45,000 clones; around 87% are singletons. Sequenced input: peripheral blood. Receptors originate from a man aged 45 to 65 with active COVID-19. Each CDR3 is given without its conserved first and last residue. Fields, in order: CDR3 length, V gene, D gene, J gene, CDR3 protein. A D gene is named only where the DNA matches it firmly.

CDR3 length: 13; V gene: TRBV18; D gene: -; J gene: TRBJ1-4; CDR3 protein: ASSLIQGPNEKLF
CDR3 length: 13; V gene: TRBV13; D gene: -; J gene: TRBJ2-2; CDR3 protein: ASSLGGGNTGELF
CDR3 length: 12; V gene: TRBV11-2; D gene: -; J gene: TRBJ2-1; CDR3 protein: ASSSFSTYNEQF
CDR3 length: 12; V gene: TRBV5-4; D gene: -; J gene: TRBJ2-2; CDR3 protein: ASSSRVSRGELF
CDR3 length: 15; V gene: TRBV7-9; D gene: TRBD1; J gene: TRBJ2-5; CDR3 protein: ASSRGQGDGAPETQY
CDR3 length: 12; V gene: TRBV18; D gene: -; J gene: TRBJ2-7; CDR3 protein: ASSPLTGPGEQY
CDR3 length: 12; V gene: TRBV7-2; D gene: -; J gene: TRBJ2-7; CDR3 protein: ASSLTGFFYEQY
CDR3 length: 12; V gene: TRBV4-2; D gene: TRBD2; J gene: TRBJ2-5; CDR3 protein: ASSPGLDKETQY
CDR3 length: 12; V gene: TRBV5-1; D gene: TRBD2; J gene: TRBJ2-7; CDR3 protein: ASSLEGGKYEQY
CDR3 length: 13; V gene: TRBV6-5; D gene: TRBD1; J gene: TRBJ1-1; CDR3 protein: ASSYSDRGNTEAF
CDR3 length: 15; V gene: TRBV5-1; D gene: -; J gene: TRBJ2-7; CDR3 protein: ASSLGRVTGKAYEQY
CDR3 length: 12; V gene: TRBV5-1; D gene: -; J gene: TRBJ2-2; CDR3 protein: ASSQNSNTGELF
CDR3 length: 11; V gene: TRBV6-5; D gene: -; J gene: TRBJ1-2; CDR3 protein: ASSSHPSYGYT
CDR3 length: 11; V gene: TRBV5-1; D gene: -; J gene: TRBJ1-4; CDR3 protein: ASSQRGNEKLF
CDR3 length: 14; V gene: TRBV2; D gene: -; J gene: TRBJ1-6; CDR3 protein: ASNGGGVPYNSPLH
CDR3 length: 11; V gene: TRBV6-6; D gene: TRBD1; J gene: TRBJ2-5; CDR3 protein: ASRQGARETQY
CDR3 length: 16; V gene: TRBV9; D gene: TRBD2; J gene: TRBJ2-3; CDR3 protein: ASSARSGGLRGTDTQY
CDR3 length: 13; V gene: TRBV7-8; D gene: -; J gene: TRBJ1-3; CDR3 protein: ASSLPGSLGNTIY
CDR3 length: 12; V gene: TRBV27; D gene: -; J gene: TRBJ1-5; CDR3 protein: ASNYRAINQPQH
CDR3 length: 10; V gene: TRBV27; D gene: TRBD2; J gene: TRBJ2-3; CDR3 protein: ASGTSGDTQY
CDR3 length: 11; V gene: TRBV5-1; D gene: -; J gene: TRBJ1-1; CDR3 protein: ASSLEANTEAF
CDR3 length: 11; V gene: TRBV6-5; D gene: -; J gene: TRBJ1-4; CDR3 protein: ASSRTENEKLF
CDR3 length: 12; V gene: TRBV29-1; D gene: -; J gene: TRBJ2-3; CDR3 protein: STGPGEITDTQY